The 29 T cell receptor beta chains listed next were all sequenced from one sample in a study of long-term antiretroviral therapy in people with HIV. They ran version v3.0 of the immunoSEQ assay at survey level. Here immunoSEQ multiplex PCR was the method, and the copy in TCRdb shows in-frame clones only, minus some. The table includes about 21,000 clones, more than 70% detected once. The material sequenced was unsorted PBMCs, taken about 21 months before starting antiretroviral therapy. These receptors came from a woman in her forties with HIV.

There are a few counts of this clone. The V gene is TRBV5-6, the J gene TRBJ2-2; 8 bases match TRBD2. Trimming cost V 1 base and J 4 bases; bases outside gene matches: 3. Germline V CDR1 and CDR2: SGHDT, YYEEEE. The CDR3 has 15 residues. The CDR3 sequence: CASSLRLAGTGELFF. The CDR3 region has the DNA TGTGCCAGCAGCTTGCGCCTAGCGGGCACCGGGGAGCTGTTTTTT.

The chain is built from TRBV12-5 and TRBJ1-2; 7 nucleotides agree with TRBD1. From germline, CDR1 is LGHNT and CDR2 FRNRAP. V was clipped by 6 bases and J by 3 bases; unmatched bases: 4. The CDR3 is 13 residues long. The CDR3 reads CASGPTGDYGYTF. The CDR3, as DNA: TGTGCTAGTGGGCCTACAGGGGACTATGGCTACACCTTC.

The chain combines TRBV19 with TRBJ1-5; D gene ambiguous. V was shortened by 8 bases and J by 6 bases, with 20 bases between the two germline ends. The CDR3 is 15 amino acids. The germline V gene encodes CDR1 LNHDA and CDR2 SQIVND (reference sequence). The CDR3 reads CASVAGLLGGQPQHF. In DNA, the CDR3 is TGTGCCAGTGTCGCTGGACTTTTGGGCGGTCAGCCCCAGCATTTT.

This rearrangement joins TRBV5-4 to TRBJ2-1; D possibly corresponds to TRBD2 (7 bases). CDR1 is SGHNT and CDR2 is YYREEE in the germline V gene (reference sequence). The CDR3 has 13 residues. Trimming stripped 4 bases from V and 15 bases from J, with 20 bases between. CDR3 amino acids: CASSPWEGGALFF. In DNA form, the CDR3 reads TGTGCCAGCAGCCCGTGGGAAGGGGGGGCCTTGTTCTTC. Full variable domain (remainder filled in from reference TRBV5-4 and TRBJ2-1): ETGVTQSPTHLIKTRGQQVTLRCSSQSGHNTVSWYQQALGQGPQFIFQYYREEENGRGNFPPRFSGLQFPNYSSELNVNALELDDSALYLCASSPWEGGALFFGPGTRLTVL.

This rearrangement joins TRBV19 to TRBJ2-1; unclear D gene. This CDR3 has 10 residues. Germline CDR1 LNHDA, CDR2 SQIVND (reference sequence). Trimming stripped 7 bases from V and 6 bases from J, with 4 bases between. The CDR3 region is CASKGNEQFF. The DNA of the CDR3 is TGTGCCAGTAAAGGCAATGAGCAGTTCTTC. The entire variable domain, with the rest obtained from reference TRBV19 and TRBJ2-1, is as follows: DGGITQSPKYLFRKEGQNVTLSCEQNLNHDAMYWYRQDPGQGLRLIYYSQIVNDFQKGDIAEGYSVSREKKESFPLTVTSAQKNPTAFYLCASKGNEQFFGPGTRLTVL.

This clone was detected a few times. The chain uses TRBV6-5 and TRBJ1-6; no reliable D call. Germline CDR1 reads MNHEY; CDR2 reads SVGAGI. The CDR3 has 15 residues. V was clipped by 7 bases and J by 9 bases, with 19 bases between them. The CDR3 protein is CASTRGGDLLSPLHF. In DNA, the CDR3 is TGTGCCAGCACTCGAGGTGGGGATTTACTTTCACCCCTCCACTTT.

The CDR3 nucleotides read TGTGCCAGCAGCCGAGCTAGCGGGGGTCTGTACGAGCAGTACTTC. It specifies CASSRASGGLYEQYF. The rearrangement joins TRBV14 to TRBJ2-7, with TRBD2 matching 10 bases. Germline CDR1 is SGHDN and CDR2 is FVKESK. This CDR3 region has 15 residues. V dropped 4 bases and J dropped 4; count of bases not matched to a gene: 7.

The chain joins TRBV9 to TRBJ1-6; 9 nucleotides line up with TRBD1. Germline V CDR1 and CDR2: SGDLS, YYNGEE. CDR3 length equals 15 residues. With 3 bases clipped from V and 3 bases from J, the junction kept 1 base outside the gene matches. The CDR3 DNA reads TGTGCCAGCAGCGGACAGGGGGACTATAATTCACCCCTCCACTTT. It encodes CASSGQGDYNSPLHF.

In this sample, this clone turned up a few times. The chain carries TRBV2 and TRBJ1-5; D possibly corresponds to TRBD1 (5 bases). Germline loops: CDR1 SNHLY, CDR2 FYNNEI. The CDR3 runs to 14 residues. V gave up 3 bases and J gave up 3 bases, with 9 bases separating them. DNA for the CDR3: TGTGCCAGCAGTGAGGGGCGGTCCAATCAGCCCCAGCATTTT. Residues: CASSEGRSNQPQHF.

The chain recombines TRBV5-6 with TRBJ1-2; 7 nucleotides agree with TRBD1. Losses at the gene ends were 2 bases for V and 8 bases for J; bases not matched to a gene: 6. This CDR3 region has 13 residues. From germline, CDR1 is SGHDT and CDR2 YYEEEE. The CDR3 DNA reads as TGTGCCAGCAGCTTCGCCAGGGGGAAGGGCTACACCTTC. It is translated as CASSFARGKGYTF.

As DNA, the CDR3 is TGTGCCAGCAGCGTAAGTGCGAACTATGGCTACACCTTC. The encoded protein is CASSVSANYGYTF. The chain couples TRBV9 to TRBJ1-2; D is ambiguous. V lost 1 base, J lost 2 bases, and 6 bases lay in between. The CDR3 is made up of 13 amino acids. Germline V gene lookup returns CDR1 SGDLS and CDR2 YYNGEE.

V gene TRBV6-1 combines with J gene TRBJ2-1; D is possibly TRBD1 (6 bases). Germline V gene data show CDR1 as MNHNS and CDR2 as SASEGT. Trimming stripped 2 bases from V and 2 bases from J, with 7 bases between. This CDR3 comprises 14 residues. CDR3 sequence: CASSEQGTYNEQFF. The CDR3 DNA reads as TGTGCCAGCAGTGAACAGGGGACCTACAATGAGCAGTTCTTC.

V is TRBV13 and J is TRBJ2-7, with 7 bases matching TRBD1. The CDR3 extends over 15 amino acids. Germline V gene data show CDR1 as PRHDT and CDR2 as FYEKMQ (reference sequence). Trimming removed 3 bases from V and 3 bases from J; junction bases left unmatched: 8. This CDR3 is CASSFMYRGNYEQYF. Here the CDR3 DNA reads TGTGCCAGCAGCTTTATGTACAGGGGAAACTACGAGCAGTACTTC.

This chain joins TRBV10-1 and TRBJ2-1, with a tentative D call TRBD2 (6 bases). Germline V gene lookup returns CDR1 WNHNN and CDR2 SYGVQD (reference sequence). The CDR3 totals 15 residues. The germline V and J ends were trimmed by 3 bases and 7 bases, with 16 bases remaining between them. CDR3 bases: TGCGCCAGCAGTGAACTTCGGGAGATTACTAATGAGCAGTTCTTC. Its protein is CASSELREITNEQFF.

The chain links TRBV7-8 to TRBJ1-5, with D uncertain. Germline V lookup: CDR1 SGHVS, CDR2 FQNEAQ. V lost 5 bases to trimming and J lost 0 bases, with 14 bases between them. This CDR3 comprises 16 residues. The CDR3 spells CASSPTSSYSNQPQHF. The CDR3 bases are TGTGCCAGCAGCCCCACTTCCAGTTATAGCAATCAGCCCCAGCATTTT.

The chain employs TRBV9 and TRBJ2-1, with D tentatively TRBD2 (5 bases). Germline V gene data show CDR1 as SGDLS and CDR2 as YYNGEE. Between the trimmed V and J ends, which lost 7 bases and 0 bases, there was a span of 14 bases. The CDR3 runs to 15 residues. The CDR3 nucleotides are TGTGCCAGCGGTAGTAGCGATATCTCCTACAATGAGCAGTTCTTC. Residues: CASGSSDISYNEQFF.

The chain joins TRBV30 to TRBJ1-6; D remains ambiguous. Trimming took off 0 bases at V and 7 bases at J, with 7 bases between the two ends. The germline gives CDR1 GTSNPN, CDR2 SVGIG (reference sequence). The CDR3 consists of 13 residues. The CDR3 reads CAWSVNGNSPLHF. CDR3 nucleotides: TGTGCCTGGAGTGTAAACGGGAATTCACCCCTCCACTTT.

The rearrangement links TRBV14 to TRBJ2-2; 7 nucleotides agree with TRBD1. CDR3 length: 15 residues. V shed 3 bases, J shed 1 base, and the junction held 2 bases outside the gene matches. CDR1 is SGHDN and CDR2 is FVKESK in the germline V gene. In nucleotides, the CDR3 is TGTGCCAGCAGCCATAGGACAGGGAACACCGGGGAGCTGTTTTTT. This gives the protein CASSHRTGNTGELFF. Combining the CDR3 with reference TRBV14 and TRBJ2-2 gives the whole variable domain EAGVTQFPSHSVIEKGQTVTLRCDPISGHDNLYWYRRVMGKEIKFLLHFVKESKQDESGMPNNRFLAERTGGTYSTLKVQPAELEDSGVYFCASSHRTGNTGELFFGEGSRLTVL.

The chain employs TRBV11-2 and TRBJ2-7; 7 bases are a match to TRBD2. The germline V gene has CDR1 SGHAT and CDR2 FQNNGV. The CDR3 extends over 13 amino acids. The V and J ends lost 4 bases and 3 bases, in that order; junction bases with no gene match: 3. CDR3: CASSWASGYEQYF. The CDR3 region has the DNA TGTGCCAGCAGCTGGGCTAGCGGCTACGAGCAGTACTTC.

V gene TRBV15 combines with J gene TRBJ1-1, with D tentatively TRBD1 (5 bases). The CDR3 has 13 amino acids. Deletions cut 7 bases from V and 5 bases from J, with 14 bases between. The germline gives CDR1 LNHNV, CDR2 YYDKDF (reference sequence). The CDR3 spells CATTLQGGTEAFF. The CDR3 DNA reads TGTGCCACCACTTTGCAGGGTGGGACTGAAGCTTTCTTT.

The V call is TRBV5-5, the J call TRBJ2-1; TRBD1 agrees at 9 bases. The CDR3 runs 15 residues. After removal of 4 bases from V and 0 bases from J, the junction contained 2 bases not matched to a gene. Germline V gene sequence: CDR1 SGHKS, CDR2 YYEKEE (reference sequence). The CDR3: CASSGQGSSYNEQFF. The CDR3 region has the DNA TGTGCCAGCAGCGGACAGGGGAGCTCCTACAATGAGCAGTTCTTC.

This clone qualifies as large. This chain joins TRBV2 and TRBJ1-4, with D perhaps matching TRBD1 (5 bases). The germline V gene encodes CDR1 SNHLY and CDR2 FYNNEI. V was pared by 8 bases and J by 0 bases, with 13 bases between. The CDR3 covers 15 residues. CDR3 residues: CASRGVDATNEKLFF. Here the CDR3 DNA reads TGTGCCAGCCGGGGGGTAGACGCAACTAATGAAAAACTGTTTTTT.

The chain has TRBV7-2 and TRBJ2-6; 7 nucleotides line up with TRBD1. V was clipped by 7 bases and J by 2 bases; unmatched bases: 5. The CDR3 consists of 15 residues. In germline, CDR1 is SGHTA, CDR2 FQGNSA. CDR3 region: CASTLDRAGANVLTF. In nucleotides, the CDR3 is TGTGCCAGCACCCTCGACAGGGCTGGGGCCAACGTCCTGACTTTC.

The chain links TRBV20-1 to TRBJ2-5; TRBD1 agrees at 8 bases. The V segment lost 5 bases and the J segment 4 bases; nucleotides outside the gene matches: 0. Germline V gene lookup returns CDR1 DFQATT and CDR2 SNEGSKA (reference sequence). CDR3 length: 11 residues. CDR3 region: CSAGTGETQYF. CDR3 bases: TGCAGTGCTGGGACAGGAGAGACCCAGTACTTC.

This clone was observed a single time. This sequence joins TRBV7-2 and TRBJ2-1; the D is unclear. The CDR3 loop spans 12 amino acids. The germline V gene encodes CDR1 SGHTA and CDR2 FQGNSA. The V gene lost 6 bases and the J gene lost 8 bases, with 11 bases spanning the gap. DNA for the CDR3: TGTGCCAGCAGGGTGGTGGGCGATGAGCAGTTCTTC. Its protein is CASRVVGDEQFF.

The chain employs TRBV15 and TRBJ2-3; 7 bases align to TRBD2. V lost 8 bases and J lost 3; bases outside the gene matches: 11. The CDR3 loop spans 15 amino acids. Per germline, CDR1 LNHNV and CDR2 YYDKDF (reference sequence). CDR3 bases: TGTGCCACCCAAGTTTCGTTGGGGGGGACAGATACGCAGTATTTT. This gives the protein CATQVSLGGTDTQYF.

The chain carries TRBV11-2 and TRBJ1-1; D may be TRBD1 (6 bases). The V end lost 1 base, the J end lost 4 bases, and 7 bases lay between the germline ends. The CDR3 sequence is 13 residues long. In germline, CDR1 is SGHAT, CDR2 FQNNGV. The DNA for the CDR3 is TGTGCCAGCAGCTTAGTGACAGGCACTGAAGCTTTCTTT. Translating gives CASSLVTGTEAFF.

Judged by abundance, this clone is large. The chain couples TRBV7-9 to TRBJ2-4; TRBD1 is a possible D gene (6 bases). There are 18 residues in the CDR3. V lost 4 bases to trimming and J lost 8 bases, with 27 bases between them. Germline values: CDR1 SEHNR, CDR2 FQNEAQ (reference sequence). The CDR3 coding sequence is TGTGCCAGCAGCTCAGGGGATTTGGGACCCCTCTCGGGCTACATTCAGTACTTC. Translating it yields CASSSGDLGPLSGYIQYF.

The V call is TRBV14, the J call TRBJ2-7; TRBD1 agrees at 7 bases. Germline V gene sequence: CDR1 SGHDN, CDR2 FVKESK. The CDR3 loop spans 14 amino acids. J was trimmed by 3 bases and V by 4 bases; bases with no gene match: 6. In DNA, the CDR3 is TGTGCCAGCAGCCTGATTGGGACAGACTACGAGCAGTACTTC. It translates to CASSLIGTDYEQYF.